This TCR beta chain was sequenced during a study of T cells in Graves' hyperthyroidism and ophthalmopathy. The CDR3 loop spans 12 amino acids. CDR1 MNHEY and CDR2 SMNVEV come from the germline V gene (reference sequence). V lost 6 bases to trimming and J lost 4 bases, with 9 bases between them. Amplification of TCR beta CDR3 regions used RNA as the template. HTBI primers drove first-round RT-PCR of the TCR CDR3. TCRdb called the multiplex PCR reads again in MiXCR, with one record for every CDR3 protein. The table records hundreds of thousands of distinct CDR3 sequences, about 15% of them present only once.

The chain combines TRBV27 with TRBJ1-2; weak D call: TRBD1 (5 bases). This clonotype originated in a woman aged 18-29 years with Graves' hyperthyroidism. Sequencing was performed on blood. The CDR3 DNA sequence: TGTGCCAGCAGGGGGCCAGCCTATGGCTACACCTTC. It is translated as CASRGPAYGYTF.